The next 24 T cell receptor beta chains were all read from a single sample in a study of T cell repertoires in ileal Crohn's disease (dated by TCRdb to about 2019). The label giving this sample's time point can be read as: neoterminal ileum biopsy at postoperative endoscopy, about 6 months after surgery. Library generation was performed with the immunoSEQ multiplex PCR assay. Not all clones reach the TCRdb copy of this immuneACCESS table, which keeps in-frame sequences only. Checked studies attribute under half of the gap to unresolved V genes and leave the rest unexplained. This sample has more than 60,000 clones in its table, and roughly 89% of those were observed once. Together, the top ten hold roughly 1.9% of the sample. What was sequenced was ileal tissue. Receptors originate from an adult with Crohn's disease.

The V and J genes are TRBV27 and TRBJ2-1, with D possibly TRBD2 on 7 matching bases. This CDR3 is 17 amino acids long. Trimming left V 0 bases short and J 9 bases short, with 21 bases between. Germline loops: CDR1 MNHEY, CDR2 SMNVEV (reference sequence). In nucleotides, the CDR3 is TGTGCCAGCAGTTTATCGGGGGGGCCGACTAGCCCGGCTGAGCAGTTCTTC. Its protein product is CASSLSGGPTSPAEQFF.

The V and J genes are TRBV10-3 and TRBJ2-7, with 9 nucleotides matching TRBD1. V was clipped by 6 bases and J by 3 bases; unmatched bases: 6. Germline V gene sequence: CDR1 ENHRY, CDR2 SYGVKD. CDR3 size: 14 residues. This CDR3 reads CAIRSPGQGYEQYF. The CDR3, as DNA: TGTGCCATCAGGTCGCCGGGACAGGGCTACGAGCAGTACTTC.

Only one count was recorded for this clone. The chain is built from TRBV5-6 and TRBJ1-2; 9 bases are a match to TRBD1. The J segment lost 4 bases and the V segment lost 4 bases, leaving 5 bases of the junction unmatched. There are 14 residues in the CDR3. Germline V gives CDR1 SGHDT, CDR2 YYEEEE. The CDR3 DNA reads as TGTGCCAGCAGCCCGGGGACAGGGACCTATGGCTACACCTTC. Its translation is CASSPGTGTYGYTF.

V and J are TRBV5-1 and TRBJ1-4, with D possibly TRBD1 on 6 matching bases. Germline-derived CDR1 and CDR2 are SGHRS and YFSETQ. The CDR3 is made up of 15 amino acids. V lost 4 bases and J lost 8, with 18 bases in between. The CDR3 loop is CASSVSSGGGEKLFF. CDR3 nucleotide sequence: TGCGCCAGCAGCGTTTCGTCGGGGGGCGGGGAAAAACTGTTTTTT.

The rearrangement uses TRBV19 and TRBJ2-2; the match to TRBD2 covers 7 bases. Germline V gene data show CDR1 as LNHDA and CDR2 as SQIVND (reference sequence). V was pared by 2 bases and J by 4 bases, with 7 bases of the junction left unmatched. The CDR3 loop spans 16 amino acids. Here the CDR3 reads CASSILGGSSTGELFF. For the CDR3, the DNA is TGTGCCAGTAGTATACTAGGCGGGAGTAGCACCGGGGAGCTGTTTTTT. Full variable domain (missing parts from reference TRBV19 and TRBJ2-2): DGGITQSPKYLFRKEGQNVTLSCEQNLNHDAMYWYRQDPGQGLRLIYYSQIVNDFQKGDIAEGYSVSREKKESFPLTVTSAQKNPTAFYLCASSILGGSSTGELFFGEGSRLTVL.

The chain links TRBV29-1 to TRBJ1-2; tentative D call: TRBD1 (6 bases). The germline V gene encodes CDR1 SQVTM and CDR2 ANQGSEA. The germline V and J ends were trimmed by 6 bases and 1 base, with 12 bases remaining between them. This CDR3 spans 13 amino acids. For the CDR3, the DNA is TGCAGCGTAGGGGAGGGGGATAACTATGGCTACACCTTC. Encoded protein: CSVGEGDNYGYTF.

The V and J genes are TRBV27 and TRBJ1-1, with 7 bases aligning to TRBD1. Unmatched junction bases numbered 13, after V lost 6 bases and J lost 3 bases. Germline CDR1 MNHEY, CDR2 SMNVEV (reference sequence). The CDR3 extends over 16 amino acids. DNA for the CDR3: TGTGCCAGCAGATACCGGGGACAGTGGGAGGACACTGAAGCTTTCTTT. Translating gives CASRYRGQWEDTEAFF.

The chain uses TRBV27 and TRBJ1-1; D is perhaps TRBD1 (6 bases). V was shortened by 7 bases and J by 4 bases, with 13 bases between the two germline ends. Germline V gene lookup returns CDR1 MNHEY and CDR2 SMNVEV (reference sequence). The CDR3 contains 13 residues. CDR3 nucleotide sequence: TGTGCCAGCAAGGGGGGCGGGAGCACTGAAGCTTTCTTT. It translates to CASKGGGSTEAFF.

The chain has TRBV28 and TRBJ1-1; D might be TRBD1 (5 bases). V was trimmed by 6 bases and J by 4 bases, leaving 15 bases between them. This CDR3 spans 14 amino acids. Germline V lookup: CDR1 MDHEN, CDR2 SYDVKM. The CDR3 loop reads CASSLLLGPTEAFF. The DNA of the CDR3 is TGTGCCAGCAGCCTACTCCTGGGGCCCACTGAAGCTTTCTTT.

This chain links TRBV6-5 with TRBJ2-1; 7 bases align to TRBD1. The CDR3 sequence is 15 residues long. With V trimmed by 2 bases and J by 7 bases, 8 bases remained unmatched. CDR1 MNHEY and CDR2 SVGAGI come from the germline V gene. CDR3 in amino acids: CASSYLRGLGNEQFF. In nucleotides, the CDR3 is TGTGCCAGCAGTTACCTCAGGGGGTTGGGGAATGAGCAGTTCTTC.

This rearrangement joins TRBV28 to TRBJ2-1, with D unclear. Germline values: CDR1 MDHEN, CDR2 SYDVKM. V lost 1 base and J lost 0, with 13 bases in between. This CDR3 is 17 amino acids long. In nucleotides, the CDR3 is TGTGCCAGCAGTTTATTAGAGTGGGCAAGCTCCTACAATGAGCAGTTCTTC. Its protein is CASSLLEWASSYNEQFF.

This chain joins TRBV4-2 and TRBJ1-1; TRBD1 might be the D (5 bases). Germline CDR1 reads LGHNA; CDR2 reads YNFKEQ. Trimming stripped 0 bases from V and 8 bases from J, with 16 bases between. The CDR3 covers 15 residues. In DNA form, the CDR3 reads TGTGCCAGCAGCCAAGAGTTGACAGATAGTGGGGAAGCTTTCTTT. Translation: CASSQELTDSGEAFF.

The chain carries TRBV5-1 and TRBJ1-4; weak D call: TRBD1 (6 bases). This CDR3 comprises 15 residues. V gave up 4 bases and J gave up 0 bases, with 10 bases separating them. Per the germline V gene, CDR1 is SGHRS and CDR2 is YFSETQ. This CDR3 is CASSTGTTTNEKLFF. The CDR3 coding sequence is TGCGCCAGCAGCACCGGGACAACAACTAATGAAAAACTGTTTTTT. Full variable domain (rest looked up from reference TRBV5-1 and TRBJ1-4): KAGVTQTPRYLIKTRGQQVTLSCSPISGHRSVSWYQQTPGQGLQFLFEYFSETQRNKGNFPGRFSGRQFSNSRSEMNVSTLELGDSALYLCASSTGTTTNEKLFFGSGTQLSVL.

The CDR3 DNA reads TGCGCCAGCAGTGGGGCCCTCTTAGCTGAAGCTTTCTTT. Encoded protein: CASSGALLAEAFF. This chain links TRBV5-1 with TRBJ1-1; a weak D match, TRBD1 (5 bases). There are 13 residues in the CDR3. Trimming shortened V by 5 bases and J by 6 bases, and 14 bases separated the two germline ends. Per germline, CDR1 SGHRS and CDR2 YFSETQ.

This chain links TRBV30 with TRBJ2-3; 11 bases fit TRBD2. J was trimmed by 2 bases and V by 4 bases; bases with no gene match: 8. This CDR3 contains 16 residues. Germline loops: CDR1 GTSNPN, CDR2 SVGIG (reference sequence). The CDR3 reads CAWMSLAGGFTDTQYF. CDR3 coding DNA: TGTGCCTGGATGTCATTAGCGGGAGGGTTCACAGATACGCAGTATTTT. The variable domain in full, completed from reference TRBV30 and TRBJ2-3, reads SQTIHQWPATLVQPVGSPLSLECTVEGTSNPNLYWYRQAAGRGLQLLFYSVGIGQISSEVPQNLSASRPQDRQFILSSKKLLLSDSGFYLCAWMSLAGGFTDTQYFGPGTRLTVL.

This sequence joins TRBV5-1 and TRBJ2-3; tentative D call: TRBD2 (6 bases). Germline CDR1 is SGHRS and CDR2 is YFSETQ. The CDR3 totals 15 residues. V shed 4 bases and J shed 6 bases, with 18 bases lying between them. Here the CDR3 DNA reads TGCGCCAGCAGCGACCGGGACTCTTCCCCCGATACGCAGTATTTT. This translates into CASSDRDSSPDTQYF.

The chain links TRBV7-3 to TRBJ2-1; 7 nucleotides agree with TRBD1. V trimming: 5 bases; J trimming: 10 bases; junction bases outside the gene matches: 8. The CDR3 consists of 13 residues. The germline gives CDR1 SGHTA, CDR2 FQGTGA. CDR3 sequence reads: CASSHKTGDEQFF. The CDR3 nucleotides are TGTGCCAGCAGCCACAAAACAGGGGACGAGCAGTTCTTC.

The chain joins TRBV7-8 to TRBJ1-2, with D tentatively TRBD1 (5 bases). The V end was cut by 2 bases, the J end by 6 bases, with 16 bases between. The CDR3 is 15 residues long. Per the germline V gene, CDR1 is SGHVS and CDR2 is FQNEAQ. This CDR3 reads CASSLLPGTAHGYTF. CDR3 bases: TGTGCCAGCAGCTTATTACCAGGGACTGCTCATGGCTACACCTTC.

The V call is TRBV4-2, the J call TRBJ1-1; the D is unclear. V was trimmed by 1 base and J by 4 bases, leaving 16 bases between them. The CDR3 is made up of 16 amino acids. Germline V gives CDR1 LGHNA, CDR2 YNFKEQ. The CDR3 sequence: CASSQVNRLESTEAFF. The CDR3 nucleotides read TGTGCCAGCAGCCAAGTCAATCGACTGGAGAGCACTGAAGCTTTCTTT.

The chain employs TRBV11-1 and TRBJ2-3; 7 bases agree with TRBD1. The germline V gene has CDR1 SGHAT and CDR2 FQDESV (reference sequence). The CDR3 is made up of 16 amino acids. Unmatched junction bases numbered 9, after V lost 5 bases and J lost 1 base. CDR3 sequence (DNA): TGTGCCAGCAGCATTCACCGGGGACAGCGCACAGATACGCAGTATTTT. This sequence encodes CASSIHRGQRTDTQYF.

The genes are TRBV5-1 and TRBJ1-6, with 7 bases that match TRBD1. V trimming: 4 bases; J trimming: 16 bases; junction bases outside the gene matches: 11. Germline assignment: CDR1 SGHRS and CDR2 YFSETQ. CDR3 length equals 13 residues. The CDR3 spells CASSPGTVRTLHF. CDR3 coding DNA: TGCGCCAGCAGCCCGGGGACAGTTCGAACTCTCCACTTT.

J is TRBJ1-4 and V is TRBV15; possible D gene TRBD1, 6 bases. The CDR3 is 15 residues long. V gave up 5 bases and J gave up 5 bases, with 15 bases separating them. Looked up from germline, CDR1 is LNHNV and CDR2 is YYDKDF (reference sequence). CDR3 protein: CATSGGRGPNEKLFF. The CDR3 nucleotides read TGTGCCACCAGCGGAGGGCGGGGGCCAAATGAAAAACTGTTTTTT.

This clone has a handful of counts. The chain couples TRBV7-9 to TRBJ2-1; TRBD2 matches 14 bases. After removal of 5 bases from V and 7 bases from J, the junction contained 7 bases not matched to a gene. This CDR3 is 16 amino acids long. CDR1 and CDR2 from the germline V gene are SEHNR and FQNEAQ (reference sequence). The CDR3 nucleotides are TGTGCCAGCAGCGTCGGACTAGCGGGAGGTGGTAATGAGCAGTTCTTC. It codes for CASSVGLAGGGNEQFF.

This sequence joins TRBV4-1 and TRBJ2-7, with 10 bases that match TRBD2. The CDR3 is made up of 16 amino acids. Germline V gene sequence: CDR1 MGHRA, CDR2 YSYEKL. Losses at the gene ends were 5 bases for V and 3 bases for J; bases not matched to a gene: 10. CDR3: CASSSRLAGSYYEQYF. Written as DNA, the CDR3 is TGCGCCAGCAGCTCCCGACTAGCGGGTTCTTACTACGAGCAGTACTTC.